This T cell receptor beta chain originates from a study of response to subunit inactivated influenza vaccine. Whole-study results and caveats: Each seasonal influenza vaccination, the authors suggested, recruits few new T cells.

In this sample, this clonotype turned up a few times. The target antigen is unknown. Using its own MiXCR run on the RT-PCR reads, TCRdb lists one record per CDR3 protein. This table has about 520,000 distinct CDR3 sequences, about 25% appearing once. This TCR was sampled from a man aged 45-65 years who received an inactivated influenza vaccine. The sample was CD4+ T cells sorted from PBMCs, taken 5 days after vaccination.

In nucleotides, the CDR3 is TGTGCCAGCAGCCAGACAGATTTCACGGCATATTTT. It is translated as CASSQTDFTAYF. This rearrangement joins TRBV12-3 or TRBV12-4 to TRBJ1-3, with a tentative D call TRBD1 (5 bases). The germline V and J ends were trimmed by 6 bases and 15 bases, with 18 bases remaining between them. This CDR3 spans 12 amino acids.